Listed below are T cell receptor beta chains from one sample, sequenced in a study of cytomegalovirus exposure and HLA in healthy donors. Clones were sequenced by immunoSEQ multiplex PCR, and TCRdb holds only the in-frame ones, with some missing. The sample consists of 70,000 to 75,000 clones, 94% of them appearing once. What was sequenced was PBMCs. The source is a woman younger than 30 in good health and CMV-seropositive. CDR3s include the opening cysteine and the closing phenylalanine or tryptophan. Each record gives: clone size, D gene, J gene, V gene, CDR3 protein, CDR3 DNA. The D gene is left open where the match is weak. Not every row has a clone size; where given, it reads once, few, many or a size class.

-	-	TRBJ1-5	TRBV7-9	CASSLGRGGNQPQHF	TGTGCCAGCAGCTTAGGGAGGGGAGGAAATCAGCCCCAGCATTTT
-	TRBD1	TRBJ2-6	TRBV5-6	CASSWTGLIDSRANVLTF	TGTGCCAGCAGCTGGACAGGTCTCATAGACTCTAGGGCCAACGTCCTGACTTTC
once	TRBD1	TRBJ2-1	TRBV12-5	CASGLWDRGIGEQFF	TGTGCTAGTGGTTTGTGGGACAGGGGCATTGGTGAGCAGTTCTTC
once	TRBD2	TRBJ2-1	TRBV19	CASSPGPGLATNEQFF	TGTGCCAGTAGTCCCGGTCCGGGACTAGCGACGAATGAGCAGTTCTTC
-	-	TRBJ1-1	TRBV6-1	CASSERVNTEAFF	TGTGCCAGCAGCGAACGGGTGAACACTGAAGCTTTCTTT
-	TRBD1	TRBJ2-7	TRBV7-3	CASSLRGQASGEQYF	TGTGCCAGCAGCTTAAGGGGACAGGCATCCGGGGAGCAGTACTTC
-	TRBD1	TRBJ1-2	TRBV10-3	CAISGDRTNYGYTF	TGTGCCATCAGTGGGGACAGGACTAACTATGGCTACACCTTC
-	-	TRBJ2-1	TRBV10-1	CASSERGYDWKSQNEQFF	TGCGCCAGCAGTGAGAGGGGGTATGATTGGAAAAGTCAAAATGAGCAGTTCTTC
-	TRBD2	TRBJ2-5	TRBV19	CASSRRLAGGFGETQYF	TGTGCCAGTAGTAGGCGGCTAGCGGGGGGATTTGGGGAGACCCAGTACTTC
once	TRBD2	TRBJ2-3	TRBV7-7	CASSLDTGGGSDTQYF	TGTGCCAGCAGCTTAGATACCGGCGGGGGTTCAGATACGCAGTATTTT
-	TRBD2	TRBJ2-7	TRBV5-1	CASSIGTSGYEQYF	TGCGCCAGCAGCATCGGGACTAGCGGTTACGAGCAGTACTTC
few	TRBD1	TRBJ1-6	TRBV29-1	CSARTGGNSPLHF	TGCAGCGCTAGGACAGGGGGCAATTCACCCCTCCACTTT
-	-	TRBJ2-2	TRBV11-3	CASSFTKRSGELFF	TGTGCCAGCAGCTTTACGAAGAGGTCCGGGGAGCTGTTTTTT
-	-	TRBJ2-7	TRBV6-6	CASSTGYEQYF	TGTGCCAGCAGTACAGGGTACGAGCAGTACTTC
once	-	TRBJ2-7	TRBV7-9	CASSLYQETSYEQYF	TGTGCCAGCAGCTTATATCAGGAAACCTCCTACGAGCAGTACTTC
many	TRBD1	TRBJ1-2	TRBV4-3	CASSQDDRAGGYTF	TGCGCCAGCAGCCAAGACGACAGGGCAGGCGGCTACACCTTC
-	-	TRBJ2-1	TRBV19	CASRDYSYNEQFF	TGTGCCAGTAGGGACTACTCCTACAATGAGCAGTTCTTC
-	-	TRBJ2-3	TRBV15	CATNGQGPDTQYF	TGTGCCACTAATGGTCAGGGTCCGGATACGCAGTATTTT
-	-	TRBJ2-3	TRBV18	CASSPSDYWFADTQYF	TGTGCCAGCTCACCAAGCGACTATTGGTTTGCAGATACGCAGTATTTT